The 13 T cell receptor beta chains below were found in one sample sequenced in a study of Ad26.COV2.S vaccination and SARS-CoV-2 variants. Treatment meaning: roughly 20 received Ad26.COV2.S at low or high dose, single or two shots; about 5 received placebo; per-sample allocation not given. Sampling happened 63 days after the first vaccine or placebo injection. This table comes from immunoSEQ multiplex PCR, and its TCRdb copy is limited to in-frame clones, with some not included. Of hundreds of thousands of clones detected, around 92% appear once; the ten largest clones hold over 1.3%. This specimen was peripheral blood, taken in a trial of Ad26.COV2.S vaccine versus placebo. The receptors were gathered from a person aged 18-60 years who received the Ad26.COV2.S COVID-19 vaccine or a placebo.

On this clone: One junction end disagrees with the germline gene, perhaps due to a read error. The V call is TRBV15, the J call TRBJ2-7; 9 bases are shared with TRBD2. This CDR3 is 15 amino acids long. Germline loops: CDR1 LNHNV, CDR2 YYDKDF (reference sequence). The CDR3 nucleotides read TGTGCCACCAGCAGAGACCTAGCGGGATCCTTCGAGCAGTACTTC. This gives the protein CATSRDLAGSFEQYF.

The DNA of the CDR3 is TGTGCCAGCAGCTTGTTGGCAGGGAGTAACACCGGGGAGCTGTTTTTT. It translates to CASSLLAGSNTGELFF. The chain employs TRBV7-9 and TRBJ2-2, with D tentatively TRBD1 or TRBD2 (5 bases each). CDR3 size: 16 residues. V dropped 3 bases and J dropped 2 bases, with 13 bases sitting between them. Per germline, CDR1 SEHNR and CDR2 FQNEAQ (reference sequence).

The chain employs TRBV11-2 and TRBJ2-5; maybe TRBD2 (5 bases). V was pared by 4 bases and J by 1 base, with 7 bases between. The CDR3 length is 13 residues. Germline-derived CDR1 and CDR2 are SGHAT and FQNNGV. The CDR3 DNA reads as TGTGCCAGCAGCTACAGCGGCCAAGAGACCCAGTACTTC. It encodes CASSYSGQETQYF.

This sequence joins TRBV5-4 and TRBJ2-2; D unclear. Germline lookup yields CDR1 SGHNT and CDR2 YYREEE (reference sequence). The CDR3 length is 14 residues. The germline V and J ends were trimmed by 0 bases and 0 bases, with 3 bases remaining between them. The CDR3 sequence is CASSLEANTGELFF. The DNA of the CDR3 is TGTGCCAGCAGCTTGGAGGCGAACACCGGGGAGCTGTTTTTT. The variable domain in full, with the rest retrieved from reference TRBV5-4 and TRBJ2-2, is ETGVTQSPTHLIKTRGQQVTLRCSSQSGHNTVSWYQQALGQGPQFIFQYYREEENGRGNFPPRFSGLQFPNYSSELNVNALELDDSALYLCASSLEANTGELFFGEGSRLTVL.

The chain combines TRBV7-2 with TRBJ2-3; 11 bases align to TRBD2. CDR1 and CDR2 (germline): SGHTA, FQGNSA. J was trimmed by 1 base and V by 2 bases; bases with no gene match: 5. This CDR3 is 17 amino acids long. CDR3 nucleotide sequence: TGTGCCAGCAGCTTAAGAGTGACTAGCGGGGGCACAGATACGCAGTATTTT. Residues: CASSLRVTSGGTDTQYF.

The chain couples TRBV7-8 to TRBJ2-1; 12 bases match TRBD2. Germline CDR1 is SGHVS and CDR2 is FQNEAQ. The junction had 8 bases not matched to a gene; V was cut back by 5 bases and J by 3 bases. This CDR3 has 17 residues. The CDR3 nucleotides are TGTGCCAGCAGCCTCAGACTAGCGGGAGCTGTCTACAATGAGCAGTTCTTC. Protein: CASSLRLAGAVYNEQFF.

About this clone itself: At the DNA level, this CDR3 is encoded by other sequences in the same sample as well. The J gene is TRBJ2-7, the V gene TRBV6-6, with D perhaps TRBD1 (6 bases). CDR1 and CDR2 from the germline V gene are MNHNY and SVGAGI (reference sequence). The CDR3 has 14 amino acids. V gave up 2 bases and J gave up 2 bases, with 10 bases separating them. This CDR3 is CASSYGAGAYEQYF. The CDR3 coding sequence is TGTGCCAGCAGTTACGGGGCAGGGGCCTACGAGCAGTACTTC.

This chain connects TRBV18 to TRBJ1-2; D gene unclear. Germline assignment: CDR1 KGHSH and CDR2 LQKENI. The CDR3 covers 13 residues. V lost 2 bases to trimming and J lost 2 bases, with 6 bases between them. This CDR3 reads CASSPAENYGYTF. In nucleotides, the CDR3 is TGTGCCAGCTCACCAGCAGAGAACTATGGCTACACCTTC.

The V call is TRBV2, the J call TRBJ2-5, with D maybe TRBD2 (5 bases). Germline V CDR1 and CDR2: SNHLY, FYNNEI. V lost 11 bases and J 4 bases, leaving 17 bases between the germline ends. The CDR3 is 13 residues long. For the CDR3, the DNA is TGTGCCGACGATGGGAGTATCGGAGAGACCCAGTACTTC. Protein: CADDGSIGETQYF.

This sequence joins TRBV6-5 and TRBJ1-2; 7 bases agree with TRBD1. The CDR3 is made up of 13 amino acids. Germline V gene data show CDR1 as MNHEY and CDR2 as SVGAGI. J gave up 2 bases and V 5 bases, and 2 bases lay outside the gene matches. The CDR3 DNA follows: TGTGCCAGCAGTCGGGACAGCAACTATGGCTACACCTTC. Translating it yields CASSRDSNYGYTF.

The rearrangement uses TRBV18 and TRBJ2-5, with a possible D match to TRBD2 (5 bases). The CDR3 spans 14 residues. CDR1 and CDR2 from the germline V gene are KGHSH and LQKENI. V lost 2 bases and J lost 5, with 12 bases in between. For the CDR3, the DNA is TGTGCCAGCTCACCAAGTAATAGCGAGGAGACCCAGTACTTC. This translates into CASSPSNSEETQYF.

This clone was detected a few times. The chain is built from TRBV30 and TRBJ1-5, with TRBD1 as a possible D gene (5 bases). The CDR3 spans 14 residues. V lost 1 base and J 6 bases, leaving 13 bases between the germline ends. Per the germline V gene, CDR1 is GTSNPN and CDR2 is SVGIG (reference sequence). The CDR3 loop reads CAWSGGGSFQPQHF. CDR3 nucleotides: TGTGCCTGGAGTGGGGGCGGTTCTTTTCAGCCCCAGCATTTT.

This clone was counted a single time. V usage is TRBV24-1 and J usage is TRBJ2-1; perhaps TRBD2 as D (6 bases). The CDR3 has 17 residues. The germline V and J ends were trimmed by 4 bases and 0 bases, with 15 bases remaining between them. Germline V gene data show CDR1 as KGHDR and CDR2 as SFDVKD. The chain's CDR3 is CATSEGRRGSSYNEQFF. CDR3 DNA sequence: TGTGCCACCAGTGAAGGGCGGAGGGGTTCCTCCTACAATGAGCAGTTCTTC.